The 28 T cell receptor beta chains below all came from one sample that was sequenced in a study of T cell responses to AZD1222 COVID-19 vaccine. Here immunoSEQ multiplex PCR was the method, and the copy in TCRdb shows in-frame clones only, minus some. The sample holds 150,000 to 200,000 clones, 92% seen once. Source: peripheral blood, taken on day 0 of AZD1222 vaccination. The receptors were gathered from an adult in good health.

The chain links TRBV7-9 to TRBJ2-4, with TRBD1 matching over 7 bases. Germline lookup yields CDR1 SEHNR and CDR2 FQNEAQ (reference sequence). V gave up 5 bases and J gave up 0 bases; unmatched junction bases: 13. The CDR3 spans 18 residues. CDR3 DNA: TGTGCCAGCAGCCCTTCCGGGACAGTGTTACTAGCCAAAAACATTCAGTACTTC. It translates to CASSPSGTVLLAKNIQYF.

The chain uses TRBV7-2 and TRBJ1-2, with D uncertain. Between the trimmed V and J ends, which lost 8 bases and 2 bases, there was a span of 12 bases. This CDR3 spans 13 amino acids. CDR1 SGHTA and CDR2 FQGNSA come from the germline V gene. Here the CDR3 reads CASQAEYNYGYTF. The CDR3 nucleotides read TGTGCCAGCCAGGCAGAGTACAACTATGGCTACACCTTC. The variable domain in full, completed from reference TRBV7-2 and TRBJ1-2, reads GAGVSQSPSNKVTEKGKDVELRCDPISGHTALYWYRQSLGQGLEFLIYFQGNSAPDKSGLPSDRFSAERTGGSVSTLTIQRTQQEDSAVYLCASQAEYNYGYTFGSGTRLTVV.

V is TRBV7-9 and J is TRBJ1-5; D is unclear. Germline V gene data show CDR1 as SEHNR and CDR2 as FQNEAQ (reference sequence). The V and J ends lost 5 bases and 0 bases respectively, with 8 bases between them. The CDR3 is 14 amino acids. This CDR3 reads CASSPMDSNQPQHF. Written as DNA, the CDR3 is TGTGCCAGCAGCCCCATGGATAGCAATCAGCCCCAGCATTTT.

This clone appeared once. The chain recombines TRBV12-3 or TRBV12-4 with TRBJ2-3; the match to TRBD1 covers 9 bases. V dropped 6 bases and J dropped 10; count of bases not matched to a gene: 8. The CDR3 contains 13 residues. DNA of the CDR3: TGTGCCAGCAGGGGACCGGGACAGGGTCCGCAGTATTTT. It yields the protein CASRGPGQGPQYF.

This chain joins TRBV9 and TRBJ1-6, with D unresolved. Germline CDR1 SGDLS, CDR2 YYNGEE. CDR3 size: 16 residues. The V end was cut by 0 bases, the J end by 10 bases, with 17 bases between. As DNA, the CDR3 is TGTGCCAGCAGCGTAGATGAGCCTTGGCGGCAATCACCCCTCCACTTT. Translated: CASSVDEPWRQSPLHF.

The chain couples TRBV3-1 (or the pseudogene TRBV3-2) to TRBJ1-2; D is ambiguous. CDR3 length: 14 residues. Deletions cut 0 bases from V and 4 bases from J, with 9 bases between. CDR1 and CDR2 from the germline V gene are LGHDT and YNNKEL (reference sequence). The CDR3 region has the DNA TGTGCCAGCAGCCAAGATATCCCAGGCTATGGCTACACCTTC. Translated, it gives CASSQDIPGYGYTF.

This clone appeared a single time. The chain couples TRBV27 to TRBJ2-7; D possibly corresponds to TRBD1 (6 bases). The CDR3 totals 16 residues. Germline V gene data show CDR1 as MNHEY and CDR2 as SMNVEV (reference sequence). Trimming pared 8 bases from V and 2 bases from J, leaving 22 bases between. The CDR3 nucleotides read TGTGCCAGCTCTACGAAACGGACAGAGAATCCCTACGAGCAGTACTTC. It codes for CASSTKRTENPYEQYF.

The chain carries TRBV27 and TRBJ1-4; D gene ambiguous. CDR1 is MNHEY and CDR2 is SMNVEV in the germline V gene (reference sequence). The CDR3 sequence is 14 residues long. The germline V and J ends were trimmed by 3 bases and 8 bases, with 13 bases remaining between them. The CDR3 spells CASSLNGWVEKLFF. The CDR3, as DNA: TGTGCCAGCAGTTTGAATGGGTGGGTCGAAAAACTGTTTTTT.

The V call is TRBV4-3, the J call TRBJ2-2; TRBD2 matches at 11 bases. The CDR3 totals 18 residues. Trimming at V came to 0 bases and at J to 1 base, leaving 4 bases not matched to a gene. Germline CDR1 LGHNA, CDR2 YSLEER. The CDR3 DNA follows: TGCGCCAGCAGCCAAGATTCACTAGCGGGGGTGAACACCGGGGAGCTGTTTTTT. It yields the protein CASSQDSLAGVNTGELFF.

The chain joins TRBV28 to TRBJ1-1; the match to TRBD1 covers 8 bases. Germline trimming cut 5 bases from V and 4 bases from J; bases unmatched to any gene: 12. The CDR3 spans 16 residues. Germline loops: CDR1 MDHEN, CDR2 SYDVKM. CDR3 bases: TGTGCCAGCAGTCCAACTGACAGGGGATGGGCCACTGAAGCTTTCTTT. It translates to CASSPTDRGWATEAFF.

The CDR3 region has the DNA TGTGCCAGCAGCCCAGGGGCCCGTGGATATAATTCACCCCTCCACTTT. Encoded protein: CASSPGARGYNSPLHF. The chain links TRBV3-1 (or the pseudogene TRBV3-2) to TRBJ1-6; tentatively, D is TRBD1 (6 bases). V was cut by 4 bases and J by 4 bases, with 14 bases left in between. There are 16 residues in the CDR3. Germline V gene data show CDR1 as LGHDT and CDR2 as YNNKEL (reference sequence).

The rearrangement joins TRBV10-2 to TRBJ1-1; D unresolved. The CDR3 runs to 14 residues. V shed 7 bases and J shed 2 bases, with 14 bases lying between them. The germline gives CDR1 WSHSY, CDR2 SAAADI. CDR3 region: CASKRGVGNTEAFF. The CDR3 bases are TGCGCCAGCAAAAGAGGAGTGGGAAACACTGAAGCTTTCTTT.

This chain links TRBV5-8 with TRBJ1-5; possible D gene TRBD1, 6 bases. CDR1 and CDR2 from the germline V gene are SGHTS and YDEGEE. The length of the CDR3 is 15 residues. Trimming removed 4 bases at V and 2 bases at J, with 13 bases between. In DNA, the CDR3 is TGTGCCAGCAGCCGGGAGGCAGGGGGCAATCAGCCCCAGCATTTT. Protein: CASSREAGGNQPQHF.

This chain uses TRBV27 with TRBJ1-6, with 7 bases lining up with TRBD1. V dropped 6 bases and J dropped 9; count of bases not matched to a gene: 5. In germline, CDR1 is MNHEY, CDR2 SMNVEV (reference sequence). This CDR3 contains 13 residues. The CDR3 nucleotides are TGTGCCAGCAGATACAGGGGAGGTTCACCCCTCCACTTT. This gives the protein CASRYRGGSPLHF.

The chain is built from TRBV5-1 and TRBJ2-1; no clear D. CDR3 length equals 16 residues. The germline CDR1 and CDR2 sequences are SGHRS and YFSETQ. V lost 2 bases and J lost 0, with 12 bases in between. The CDR3 loop reads CASSFSPTSSYNEQFF. DNA for the CDR3: TGCGCCAGCAGCTTCTCCCCCACGAGCTCCTACAATGAGCAGTTCTTC.

The chain is built from TRBV6-5 and TRBJ1-2; 8 bases are a match to TRBD1. The V gene end was trimmed by 6 bases and the J gene end by 6 bases; junction bases not matched to a gene: 6. Germline V gene sequence: CDR1 MNHEY, CDR2 SVGAGI. The CDR3 runs 13 residues. The CDR3 here is CASRSGTGHGYTF. Written as DNA, the CDR3 is TGTGCCAGCAGATCCGGGACAGGTCATGGCTACACCTTC.

The chain carries TRBV12-3 or TRBV12-4 and TRBJ1-2; D possibly corresponds to TRBD1 (6 bases). There are 13 residues in the CDR3. V lost 6 bases, J lost 6 bases, and 14 bases lay in between. This chain's CDR3 is CASRYDRYHGYTF. CDR3 bases: TGTGCCAGCAGGTATGACAGGTACCATGGCTACACCTTC.

V and J are TRBV11-2 and TRBJ1-1; tentative D call: TRBD1 (5 bases). V was shortened by 1 base and J by 0 bases, with 15 bases between the two germline ends. CDR1 and CDR2 (germline): SGHAT, FQNNGV. The CDR3 runs to 17 residues. The CDR3 coding sequence is TGTGCCAGCAGCTTAGGACAGTATGTGGTGATGAACACTGAAGCTTTCTTT. Amino acid sequence: CASSLGQYVVMNTEAFF.

The chain employs TRBV19 and TRBJ1-1; 7 bases map to TRBD1. V dropped 4 bases and J dropped 8; count of bases not matched to a gene: 10. Per the germline V gene, CDR1 is LNHDA and CDR2 is SQIVND (reference sequence). CDR3 length: 14 amino acids. CDR3 loop: CASSTTYRGPEAFF. The CDR3 DNA is TGTGCCAGTAGTACAACCTACAGGGGACCAGAAGCTTTCTTT.

This clone was found a few times. The chain recombines TRBV7-9 with TRBJ1-1; TRBD1 aligns across 7 bases. Unmatched junction bases numbered 5, after V lost 4 bases and J lost 0 bases. Germline V gene data show CDR1 as SEHNR and CDR2 as FQNEAQ (reference sequence). This CDR3 contains 15 residues. The CDR3 region has the DNA TGTGCCAGCAGCTCCACACAGGGGTTGAACACTGAAGCTTTCTTT. Residues: CASSSTQGLNTEAFF.

V gene TRBV19 combines with J gene TRBJ2-1; D might be TRBD2 (6 bases). V lost 3 bases, J lost 5 bases, and 14 bases lay in between. The CDR3 is 15 residues long. Per the germline V gene, CDR1 is LNHDA and CDR2 is SQIVND (reference sequence). In DNA, the CDR3 is TGTGCCAGTAGTATGGGTGGAGGGCCCCACAATGAGCAGTTCTTC. It codes for CASSMGGGPHNEQFF.

The chain recombines TRBV6-5 with TRBJ2-7; perhaps TRBD1 as D (7 bases). Germline V gene data show CDR1 as MNHEY and CDR2 as SVGAGI. V dropped 7 bases and J dropped 0 bases, with 16 bases sitting between them. The CDR3 contains 15 residues. The CDR3 bases are TGTGCCAGCAATTCTGGAGGGGGCGGCTCCTACGAGCAGTACTTC. The encoded protein is CASNSGGGGSYEQYF.

The chain is built from TRBV19 and TRBJ2-1, with TRBD1 identical over 8 bases. The germline CDR1 and CDR2 sequences are LNHDA and SQIVND (reference sequence). Trimming took 7 bases from V and 2 from J; bases not matched to a gene: 7. The CDR3 runs to 15 residues. CDR3 in DNA: TGTGCCAGTAATGTCGGACAGGGTCCCTACAATGAGCAGTTCTTC. Encoded protein: CASNVGQGPYNEQFF.

The J gene is TRBJ1-6, the V gene TRBV6-5, with a tentative D call TRBD1 (5 bases). The CDR3 is 15 residues long. Germline CDR1 MNHEY, CDR2 SVGAGI. The V end lost 0 bases, the J end lost 8 bases, and 11 bases lay between the germline ends. The CDR3 spells CASSYSSQGHSPLHF. CDR3 DNA sequence: TGTGCCAGCAGTTACTCTAGTCAGGGACATTCACCCCTCCACTTT.

Remarks on this clone: Other nucleotide sequences in the sample specify the same CDR3. The chain employs TRBV5-1 and TRBJ1-6, with 8 bases aligning to TRBD1. V gave up 4 bases and J gave up 6 bases; unmatched junction bases: 3. The CDR3 is 14 amino acids. The V gene's germline CDR1 is SGHRS and CDR2 YFSETQ. CDR3 sequence (DNA): TGCGCCAGCAGCGGACAGGGTAGTAATTCACCCCTCCACTTT. It is translated as CASSGQGSNSPLHF.

The genes are TRBV19 and TRBJ1-4; 8 bases fit TRBD1. CDR3 size: 15 residues. V shed 1 base, J shed 5 bases, and the junction held 3 bases outside the gene matches. CDR1 is LNHDA, CDR2 SQIVND, per germline (reference sequence). CDR3 sequence reads: CASSIARTGNEKLFF. CDR3 nucleotide sequence: TGTGCCAGTAGTATAGCTCGGACAGGGAATGAAAAACTGTTTTTT.

The gene calls are TRBV3-1 (or the pseudogene TRBV3-2) and TRBJ2-7; no reliable D call. Trimming took 3 bases from V and 3 from J, leaving 9 bases between them. This CDR3 spans 13 amino acids. Germline CDR1 reads LGHDT; CDR2 reads YNNKEL (reference sequence). CDR3 nucleotide sequence: TGTGCCAGCAGCCATGGGCAAGACTACGAGCAGTACTTC. Protein: CASSHGQDYEQYF.

This chain uses TRBV6-5 with TRBJ1-1, with TRBD1 as a possible D gene (6 bases). Germline assignment: CDR1 MNHEY and CDR2 SVGAGI. V gave up 2 bases and J gave up 5 bases, with 12 bases separating them. There are 14 residues in the CDR3. The CDR3 is CASSYEGVGTEAFF. CDR3 nucleotide sequence: TGTGCCAGCAGTTACGAGGGGGTTGGGACTGAAGCTTTCTTT.